These 3 T cell receptor beta chains were sequenced from one sample in a study of blood T cell repertoires in COVID-19. Clones were sequenced by immunoSEQ multiplex PCR, and TCRdb holds only the in-frame ones, with some missing. The sample holds 100,000 to 150,000 clones; more than 65% are singletons and the top ten take 2% to 2.5%. The specimen sequenced was peripheral blood. These receptors were obtained from a woman in her sixties or seventies with acute or convalescent COVID-19.

V is TRBV28 and J is TRBJ1-2; 7 bases align to TRBD1. The J segment lost 3 bases and the V segment lost 3 bases, leaving 4 bases of the junction unmatched. The CDR3 loop spans 14 amino acids. The V gene's germline CDR1 is MDHEN and CDR2 SYDVKM. The CDR3 here is CASSFRGQYYGYTF. In DNA form, the CDR3 reads TGTGCCAGCAGTTTTCGGGGACAGTACTATGGCTACACCTTC.

At least ten counts were recorded for this clone. This chain uses TRBV2 with TRBJ2-1, with D tentatively TRBD2 (5 bases). This CDR3 is 12 amino acids long. V was pared by 4 bases and J by 8 bases, with 9 bases between. Per germline, CDR1 SNHLY and CDR2 FYNNEI. CDR3 protein: CASSVEGHEQFF. In nucleotides, the CDR3 is TGTGCCAGCAGTGTAGAGGGTCATGAGCAGTTCTTC. The complete variable domain, with remaining parts taken from reference TRBV2 and TRBJ2-1, reads EPEVTQTPSHQVTQMGQEVILRCVPISNHLYFYWYRQILGQKVEFLVSFYNNEISEKSEIFDDQFSVERPDGSNFTLKIRSTKLEDSAMYFCASSVEGHEQFFGPGTRLTVL.

This chain joins TRBV28 and TRBJ1-5; TRBD1 is a possible D gene (6 bases). Germline lookup yields CDR1 MDHEN and CDR2 SYDVKM. Trimming took off 2 bases at V and 4 bases at J, with 15 bases between the two ends. The CDR3 covers 16 residues. CDR3 DNA sequence: TGTGCCAGCAGTTTACCAGGGAATAGGGGGAATCAGCCCCAGCATTTT. This translates into CASSLPGNRGNQPQHF. The full variable domain, in which reference TRBV28 and TRBJ1-5 provide the parts outside the CDR3, is DVKVTQSSRYLVKRTGEKVFLECVQDMDHENMFWYRQDPGLGLRLIYFSYDVKMKEKGDIPEGYSVSREKKERFSLILESASTNQTSMYLCASSLPGNRGNQPQHFGDGTRLSIL.